This paragraph covers one TCR beta chain sequence. In the 2 weeks before study entry, exposed participants met a COVID-19 case, which was PCR-confirmed or clinician-diagnosed. Repertoires were generated with immunoSEQ multiplex PCR, while TCRdb's copy carries only in-frame clones and drops some. The sample shows more than 200,000 clones, 88% of them seen only once. This entry is derived from a study of blood T cell repertoires in COVID-19. The CDR3 spans 15 residues. The germline gives CDR1 SGHTA, CDR2 FQGTGA. After removal of 1 base from V and 9 bases from J, the junction contained 9 bases not matched to a gene.

The receptor comes from a woman aged 30 to 39 who had been exposed to COVID-19. Sample: PBMCs or T cells enriched from blood (not recorded which). The rearrangement uses TRBV7-3 and TRBJ2-4; 7 positions agree with TRBD2. The DNA of the CDR3 is TGTGCCAGCAGCTTAAAGGGGAGCGGGATATCCATTCAGTACTTC. This sequence encodes CASSLKGSGISIQYF.